This T cell receptor beta chain was documented in a study of human T cells and chemical hapten exposure. How the authors handled the data: Sampled TCR counts reached a median of approximately 100,000 per sample, with values ranging from about 23,224 to 700,000. In TCRdb, the RACE reads were re-called with MiXCR into one record per CDR3 protein. The V and J calls and clone size are TCRdb's, not the authors'. Here the sample spans fewer than 200,000 distinct CDR3 sequences, 25% to 30% being singletons. This clonotype was observed a few times. Its antigen is currently unknown. Study-level points and caveats: Sensitization with DPC brought no change to TCRs above 1 in 1000 in frequency.

Time point denoted: patch test 3, about 24 weeks after DPC sensitization. Treatment: therapeutic diphenylcyclopropenone sensitization with weekly scalp DPC. Unfractionated whole blood was the source of the extracted total RNA. This clonotype was obtained from a woman younger than 35 with alopecia areata. Some clones in this sample may be carry-over from other donors' samples. The specimen was whole blood, collected in connection with sensitization to the hapten diphenylcyclopropenone (DPC).

The CDR3 DNA reads as TGTGCCTCTCAGAGCGGGAGTAGTACCGGGGAGCTGTTTTTT. Its protein is CASQSGSSTGELFF. The rearrangement links TRBV7-3 to TRBJ2-2; 8 nucleotides match TRBD2. This CDR3 is built from 14 residues. Losses at the gene ends were 11 bases for V and 5 bases for J; bases not matched to a gene: 10. Germline lookup yields CDR1 SGHTA and CDR2 FQGTGA.